These T cell receptor beta chains were read from a single sample in a study of shared clonotypes between healthy human individuals. Sequencing used immunoSEQ multiplex PCR; TCRdb keeps in-frame clones, though not all of them. The sample includes 800,000 or so clones, 96% of them seen just once. Sequenced input: naive CD8+ T cells sorted from blood. These receptors were taken from a man in his thirties or forties in good health. Each CDR3 is given with its conserved first and last residue. Each record gives: J gene, V gene, clone size, D gene, CDR3 DNA, CDR3 protein. D genes are given only for firm matches. Some rows have no size entry. The others give once, few or many, or a class for an expanded clone.

j_call: TRBJ2-7; v_call: TRBV9; clone_size: NA; d_call: NA; cdr3_nt: TGTGCCAGCAGCGTAGGGGGCGAAACCTACGAGCAGTACTTC; cdr3_aa: CASSVGGETYEQYF
j_call: TRBJ1-1; v_call: TRBV7-9; clone_size: once; d_call: NA; cdr3_nt: TGTGCCAGCAGCTTACTTCCGAACACTGAAGCTTTCTTT; cdr3_aa: CASSLLPNTEAFF
j_call: TRBJ2-1; v_call: TRBV5-1; clone_size: few; d_call: NA; cdr3_nt: TGCGCCAGCAGCCCAGGACACGGATACAATGAGCAGTTCTTC; cdr3_aa: CASSPGHGYNEQFF
j_call: TRBJ2-1; v_call: TRBV7-6; clone_size: NA; d_call: NA; cdr3_nt: TGTGCCAGCAGCTTAGTAGGACAGTTGAGCAATGAGCAGTTCTTC; cdr3_aa: CASSLVGQLSNEQFF
j_call: TRBJ2-2; v_call: TRBV4-1; clone_size: NA; d_call: TRBD1; cdr3_nt: TGCGCCAGCAGCCACGACAGGGAAAAGAACACCGGGGAGCTGTTTTTT; cdr3_aa: CASSHDREKNTGELFF
j_call: TRBJ2-7; v_call: TRBV27; clone_size: NA; d_call: NA; cdr3_nt: TGTGCCAGCAGTTTATGGAGCGGCTCCTACGAGCAGTACTTC; cdr3_aa: CASSLWSGSYEQYF
j_call: TRBJ2-5; v_call: TRBV27; clone_size: NA; d_call: NA; cdr3_nt: TGTGCCAGCAGTTCACCGCATGAAGAGACCCAGTACTTC; cdr3_aa: CASSSPHEETQYF
j_call: TRBJ2-1; v_call: TRBV11-2; clone_size: NA; d_call: TRBD1; cdr3_nt: TGTGCCAGCCGACCGACCGGGACAGCCCCCTACAATGAGCAGTTCTTC; cdr3_aa: CASRPTGTAPYNEQFF
j_call: TRBJ2-3; v_call: TRBV18; clone_size: NA; d_call: TRBD2; cdr3_nt: TGTGCCAGCTCACCAAGTAGGACTAGCCCTAGCACAGATACGCAGTATTTT; cdr3_aa: CASSPSRTSPSTDTQYF
j_call: TRBJ2-7; v_call: TRBV5-1; clone_size: NA; d_call: NA; cdr3_nt: TGCGCCAGCAGCCTAGACCCTGGGACTGGAAGGAGCTACGAGCAGTACTTC; cdr3_aa: CASSLDPGTGRSYEQYF
j_call: TRBJ2-3; v_call: TRBV10-2; clone_size: NA; d_call: TRBD2; cdr3_nt: TGCGCCAGCAGTCCGGGAGCGGGAGGCACAGATACGCAGTATTTT; cdr3_aa: CASSPGAGGTDTQYF
j_call: TRBJ1-5; v_call: TRBV6-5; clone_size: NA; d_call: NA; cdr3_nt: TGTGCCAGCAGTTGGGGGGCTGAGCAGCCCCAGCATTTT; cdr3_aa: CASSWGAEQPQHF
j_call: TRBJ2-3; v_call: TRBV7-9; clone_size: NA; d_call: TRBD2; cdr3_nt: TGTGCCAGCAGCCGCGCGGGACTAGCGGGAGGCGGGGATACGCAGTATTTT; cdr3_aa: CASSRAGLAGGGDTQYF
j_call: TRBJ2-5; v_call: TRBV9; clone_size: few; d_call: TRBD2; cdr3_nt: TGTGCCAGCAGCCAGAGCGGGGGGGCAGAGACCCAGTACTTC; cdr3_aa: CASSQSGGAETQYF
j_call: TRBJ2-3; v_call: TRBV7-6; clone_size: NA; d_call: TRBD1; cdr3_nt: TGTGCCAGCTCGGACAGGGGCGCAGATACGCAGTATTTT; cdr3_aa: CASSDRGADTQYF
j_call: TRBJ1-3; v_call: TRBV9; clone_size: NA; d_call: NA; cdr3_nt: TGTGCCAGTTTGACAGGTCCCAACTACTCTGGAAACACCATATATTTT; cdr3_aa: CASLTGPNYSGNTIYF
j_call: TRBJ2-7; v_call: TRBV7-9; clone_size: NA; d_call: NA; cdr3_nt: TGTGCCAGCAGCTTCCAGGGCAGTTCCTACGAGCAGTACTTC; cdr3_aa: CASSFQGSSYEQYF
j_call: TRBJ2-1; v_call: TRBV6-5; clone_size: NA; d_call: NA; cdr3_nt: TGTGCCAGCAGTTACGGGGGCGGCTACAATGAGCAGTTCTTC; cdr3_aa: CASSYGGGYNEQFF
j_call: TRBJ2-1; v_call: TRBV4-3; clone_size: NA; d_call: NA; cdr3_nt: TGCGCCAGCAGCCCCTCTCCGGGGGGCGTTGAGCAGTTCTTC; cdr3_aa: CASSPSPGGVEQFF
j_call: TRBJ2-3; v_call: TRBV27; clone_size: NA; d_call: NA; cdr3_nt: TGTGCCAGCACCTCCTTCCCTTCGTCTAGCACAGATACGCAGTATTTT; cdr3_aa: CASTSFPSSSTDTQYF
j_call: TRBJ2-1; v_call: TRBV13; clone_size: NA; d_call: TRBD2; cdr3_nt: TGTGCCAGCAGCTTAGGGGTAGCGGGAGGGCATTTAAATGAGCAGTTCTTC; cdr3_aa: CASSLGVAGGHLNEQFF
j_call: TRBJ2-1; v_call: TRBV11-2; clone_size: NA; d_call: NA; cdr3_nt: TGTGCCAGCAGCACTCTAGCAGACTTCTACAATGAGCAGTTCTTC; cdr3_aa: CASSTLADFYNEQFF
j_call: TRBJ2-1; v_call: TRBV29-1; clone_size: NA; d_call: TRBD2; cdr3_nt: TGCAGCGTTAAAGGACTAGCGGGAGACTACAATGAGCAGTTCTTC; cdr3_aa: CSVKGLAGDYNEQFF
j_call: TRBJ1-5; v_call: TRBV7-2; clone_size: NA; d_call: NA; cdr3_nt: TGTGCCAGCAGCTTTGGGGGGGATATCACAGGCTACAATCAGCCCCAGCATTTT; cdr3_aa: CASSFGGDITGYNQPQHF
j_call: TRBJ1-1; v_call: TRBV29-1; clone_size: NA; d_call: TRBD1; cdr3_nt: TGCAGCGTTACCCTTCAGGGGGAAACTGAAGCTTTCTTT; cdr3_aa: CSVTLQGETEAFF
j_call: TRBJ1-5; v_call: TRBV7-8; clone_size: NA; d_call: NA; cdr3_nt: TGTGCCAGCAGCGCTCGACAGAATAGCAATCAGCCCCAGCATTTT; cdr3_aa: CASSARQNSNQPQHF
j_call: TRBJ2-7; v_call: TRBV10-3; clone_size: NA; d_call: TRBD2; cdr3_nt: TGTGCCATCAGTGACGAGGTAGGACTAGCGTTGAACGAGCAGTACTTC; cdr3_aa: CAISDEVGLALNEQYF
j_call: TRBJ2-1; v_call: TRBV27; clone_size: NA; d_call: TRBD2; cdr3_nt: TGTGCCAGCAGTTTATTTGGGGCGGGGGGGTTATACAATGAGCAGTTCTTC; cdr3_aa: CASSLFGAGGLYNEQFF
j_call: TRBJ2-7; v_call: TRBV7-9; clone_size: NA; d_call: NA; cdr3_nt: TGTGCCAGCAGCTTCCCAGGGAGCGAGCAGTACTTC; cdr3_aa: CASSFPGSEQYF
j_call: TRBJ1-5; v_call: TRBV4-1; clone_size: NA; d_call: NA; cdr3_nt: TGCGCCAGCAGCCAAGTTCAGGCTAGCAATCAGCCCCAGCATTTT; cdr3_aa: CASSQVQASNQPQHF
j_call: TRBJ2-7; v_call: TRBV13; clone_size: NA; d_call: NA; cdr3_nt: TGTGCCAGCAGCTTAAGGGAGACTCAGCAGTACTTC; cdr3_aa: CASSLRETQQYF
j_call: TRBJ1-4; v_call: TRBV7-6; clone_size: NA; d_call: TRBD1; cdr3_nt: TGTGCCAGCAGCTACAGGGGATGGGAGGAAAAACTGTTTTTT; cdr3_aa: CASSYRGWEEKLFF
j_call: TRBJ1-2; v_call: TRBV27; clone_size: NA; d_call: TRBD1; cdr3_nt: TGTGCCAGCAGTATTGACAGGGGATTTTTCTATGGCTACACCTTC; cdr3_aa: CASSIDRGFFYGYTF
j_call: TRBJ2-2; v_call: TRBV19; clone_size: NA; d_call: NA; cdr3_nt: TGTGCCAGTTCCGGGGACCTTCAGAGACTCACCGGGGAGCTGTTTTTT; cdr3_aa: CASSGDLQRLTGELFF
j_call: TRBJ2-1; v_call: TRBV29-1; clone_size: NA; d_call: NA; cdr3_nt: TGCAGCGTTAATCTGGGGTCGTACAATGAGCAGTTCTTC; cdr3_aa: CSVNLGSYNEQFF
j_call: TRBJ2-7; v_call: TRBV6-1; clone_size: NA; d_call: NA; cdr3_nt: TGTGCCAGCAGTGACGCCAACTACGAGCAGTACTTC; cdr3_aa: CASSDANYEQYF
j_call: TRBJ2-2; v_call: TRBV10-1; clone_size: NA; d_call: TRBD2; cdr3_nt: TGCGCCAGCAGTGAGCTGCGGGAGAGCACCGGGGAGCTGTTTTTT; cdr3_aa: CASSELRESTGELFF
j_call: TRBJ2-3; v_call: TRBV11-2; clone_size: NA; d_call: NA; cdr3_nt: TGTGCCAGCAGCTTAGTAGGGATGGGGGGCGGAACAGATACGCAGTATTTT; cdr3_aa: CASSLVGMGGGTDTQYF
j_call: TRBJ2-4; v_call: TRBV29-1; clone_size: NA; d_call: NA; cdr3_nt: TGCAGCTATAGCAGGGGCGGCGGAAACATTCAGTACTTC; cdr3_aa: CSYSRGGGNIQYF
j_call: TRBJ2-1; v_call: TRBV11-2; clone_size: NA; d_call: TRBD2; cdr3_nt: TGTGCCAGCAGCTCGAGGGCGGGAGACCCGGACAATGAGCAGTTCTTC; cdr3_aa: CASSSRAGDPDNEQFF
j_call: TRBJ2-7; v_call: TRBV7-2; clone_size: NA; d_call: NA; cdr3_nt: TGTGCCAGCAGCTTAGCTGGCCGATCAAGCGAGCAGTACTTC; cdr3_aa: CASSLAGRSSEQYF
j_call: TRBJ2-7; v_call: TRBV10-3; clone_size: NA; d_call: NA; cdr3_nt: TGTGCCATCCCTTTGGGGGGATCTAGGGAGCAGTACTTC; cdr3_aa: CAIPLGGSREQYF
j_call: TRBJ2-1; v_call: TRBV19; clone_size: NA; d_call: TRBD2; cdr3_nt: TGTGCCAGTAGTGAAGAAACTAGCGGGTTTAACTACAATGAGCAGTTCTTC; cdr3_aa: CASSEETSGFNYNEQFF
j_call: TRBJ2-3; v_call: TRBV6-1; clone_size: NA; d_call: TRBD2; cdr3_nt: TGTGCCAGCAAAGGACCCCCCGGGAGGACAGATACGCAGTATTTT; cdr3_aa: CASKGPPGRTDTQYF
j_call: TRBJ2-1; v_call: TRBV5-4; clone_size: NA; d_call: TRBD1; cdr3_nt: TGTGCCAGCAGCTGGGAGGACAGGGGCCGTGAGCAGTTCTTC; cdr3_aa: CASSWEDRGREQFF
j_call: TRBJ2-7; v_call: TRBV28; clone_size: few; d_call: NA; cdr3_nt: TGTGCCAGCAGTCCAAGGGTGTCCTACGAGCAGTACTTC; cdr3_aa: CASSPRVSYEQYF
j_call: TRBJ1-2; v_call: TRBV19; clone_size: NA; d_call: NA; cdr3_nt: TGTGCCAGTAGTATAGATCTGGGGAGCTATGGCTACACCTTC; cdr3_aa: CASSIDLGSYGYTF
j_call: TRBJ2-3; v_call: TRBV13; clone_size: once; d_call: TRBD2; cdr3_nt: TGTGCCAGCATCCCCCCCCATAGCGGGATAACAGATACGCAGTATTTT; cdr3_aa: CASIPPHSGITDTQYF
j_call: TRBJ2-5; v_call: TRBV4-1; clone_size: NA; d_call: TRBD2; cdr3_nt: TGCGCCAGCAGCCAAGATCGGGCGGGAGGGATTGAAGAGACCCAGTACTTC; cdr3_aa: CASSQDRAGGIEETQYF
j_call: TRBJ1-5; v_call: TRBV6-4; clone_size: NA; d_call: NA; cdr3_nt: TGTGCCAGCAGCCGACGGAGAAGGGGTAGCAATCAGCCCCAGCATTTT; cdr3_aa: CASSRRRRGSNQPQHF
j_call: TRBJ2-7; v_call: TRBV5-1; clone_size: NA; d_call: TRBD2; cdr3_nt: TGCGCCAGCAGCCCCTCGGCGGGAGGGCCGGGCGAGCAGTACTTC; cdr3_aa: CASSPSAGGPGEQYF
j_call: TRBJ2-1; v_call: TRBV4-3; clone_size: NA; d_call: NA; cdr3_nt: TGCGCCAGCAGCCATGAGGGAAGGGTGAATGAGCAGTTCTTC; cdr3_aa: CASSHEGRVNEQFF
j_call: TRBJ2-2; v_call: TRBV2; clone_size: NA; d_call: NA; cdr3_nt: TGTGCCAGCAGTGGATCGGTCGGGGAGCTGTTTTTT; cdr3_aa: CASSGSVGELFF
j_call: TRBJ2-1; v_call: TRBV27; clone_size: NA; d_call: NA; cdr3_nt: TGTGCCAGCAGCTCCGATTTAGGCTTGGGTGATTCCTACAATGAGCAGTTCTTC; cdr3_aa: CASSSDLGLGDSYNEQFF
j_call: TRBJ2-2; v_call: TRBV29-1; clone_size: NA; d_call: NA; cdr3_nt: TGCAGCGTTGGACAGAACACCGGGGAGCTGTTTTTT; cdr3_aa: CSVGQNTGELFF
j_call: TRBJ2-3; v_call: TRBV5-6; clone_size: once; d_call: TRBD1; cdr3_nt: TGTGCCAGCAGCTTCGGGACAGCGCTGGGAAGCACAGATACGCAGTATTTT; cdr3_aa: CASSFGTALGSTDTQYF
j_call: TRBJ2-7; v_call: TRBV5-5; clone_size: NA; d_call: TRBD2; cdr3_nt: TGTGCCAGCAGCTTGGGATTCTCGCGGGAGGATATCGAGCAGTACTTC; cdr3_aa: CASSLGFSREDIEQYF
j_call: TRBJ2-1; v_call: TRBV27; clone_size: few; d_call: TRBD1; cdr3_nt: TGTGCCAGCGCCTCGACAGGGCCTTTCAATGAGCAGTTCTTC; cdr3_aa: CASASTGPFNEQFF
j_call: TRBJ2-6; v_call: TRBV27; clone_size: NA; d_call: NA; cdr3_nt: TGTGCCAGCAGTATGGGACGGACGATTGGGGCCAACGTCCTGACTTTC; cdr3_aa: CASSMGRTIGANVLTF